This TCR beta chain was sequenced during a study of vaccination effects on CD4 cells after COVID-19. Looking at the study overall: At 16 days and one week before vaccination, a couple of convalescent patients gave samples.

This table comes from immunoSEQ multiplex PCR, and its TCRdb copy is limited to in-frame clones, with some not included. Of about 45,000 clones listed, 60% to 75% are singletons. V was clipped by 4 bases and J by 1 base, with 9 bases between them. Germline V CDR1 and CDR2: SGHNT, YYREEE (reference sequence). The CDR3 length is 15 residues. Expansion with viral peptide pools was applied to antigen-specific CD4+ T cells by the ViraFEST assay prior to sequencing. After roughly 10 days in culture, the CD4+ T cells were isolated. The infection with SARS-CoV-2 (confirmed by PCR) occurred in this person between March and December 2020. IL-2 medium took the place of half the medium on both days 3 and 7. Remarks on this clone: Its target is not known.

The material sequenced was CD4+ T cells from PBMCs cultured with a peptide pool, taken before COVID-19 vaccination. The source of this sequence is a human donor who had a prior SARS-CoV-2 infection. The chain uses TRBV5-4 and TRBJ2-6; D not resolved. This CDR3 reads CASSGIFSGANVLTF. The CDR3 DNA reads as TGTGCCAGCAGCGGCATATTTTCTGGGGCCAACGTCCTGACTTTC.